Each of the 26 T cell receptor beta chains below was sequenced from the same sample in a study of Graves' ophthalmopathy and Graves' hyperthyroidism. Transcripts of RNA were the source for amplifying TCR beta CDR3 regions. An opening RT-PCR round employed HTBI primers and preceded a second-round multiplex PCR. TCRdb fed the multiplex PCR reads into MiXCR, producing one record per CDR3 protein. The table lists a few hundred thousand distinct CDR3 sequences, 15% of them singletons. Material for sequencing was peripheral blood. The receptors shown here come from a young woman with stable Graves' hyperthyroidism.

This clonotype was counted at least ten times. The chain employs TRBV12-3 or TRBV12-4 and TRBJ2-4; the D is unclear. The CDR3 runs 12 residues. Trimming removed 2 bases from V and 5 bases from J, with 4 bases in between. Written as DNA, the CDR3 is TGTGCCAGCAGTTTAAGGGAAAACATTCAGTACTTC. Protein: CASSLRENIQYF.

This clonotype came up many times. V gene TRBV6-2 or TRBV6-3 combines with J gene TRBJ2-2; D is perhaps TRBD2 (6 bases). V lost 0 bases and J 3 bases, leaving 20 bases between the germline ends. Germline loops: CDR1 MNHEY, CDR2 SVGEGT. This CDR3 contains 19 residues. The chain's CDR3 is CASSYSHGFRGTYTGELFF. Here the CDR3 DNA reads TGTGCCAGCAGTTACTCCCATGGGTTTCGGGGGACCTACACCGGGGAGCTGTTTTTT.

This chain links TRBV11-1 with TRBJ1-2; D might be TRBD1 (6 bases). Trimming removed 5 bases at V and 0 bases at J, with 13 bases between. CDR3 size: 15 residues. CDR1 and CDR2 from the germline V gene are SGHAT and FQDESV (reference sequence). Here the CDR3 reads CASSTDRDTNYGYTF. DNA of the CDR3: TGTGCCAGCAGCACGGACAGAGATACTAACTATGGCTACACCTTC.

This clonotype has a count of ten or more. The genes are TRBV12-3 or TRBV12-4 and TRBJ2-7; D remains unclear. V was pared by 2 bases and J by 7 bases, with 15 bases between. This CDR3 spans 14 amino acids. The DNA of the CDR3 is TGTGCCAGCAGTTTACCGGGCCCTATCCGGGAGCAGTACTTC. This encodes CASSLPGPIREQYF.

In its sample, this clonotype was seen a few times. V is TRBV20-1 and J is TRBJ2-7, with D possibly matching TRBD2 (7 bases). Between the trimmed V and J ends, which lost 1 base and 7 bases, there was a span of 14 bases. There are 13 residues in the CDR3. Germline loops: CDR1 DFQATT, CDR2 SNEGSKA (reference sequence). The CDR3 protein is CSARVGGAGEQYF. CDR3 sequence (DNA): TGCAGTGCTAGAGTTGGGGGGGCGGGGGAGCAGTACTTC.

The V and J genes are TRBV19 and TRBJ1-2; no reliable D call. The CDR3 is made up of 16 amino acids. The V end lost 4 bases, the J end lost 0 bases, and 15 bases lay between the germline ends. Germline V gene lookup returns CDR1 LNHDA and CDR2 SQIVND (reference sequence). CDR3 DNA: TGTGCCAGTAGTACCCGGTACCCCTCATCTAACTATGGCTACACCTTC. It is translated as CASSTRYPSSNYGYTF.

This clonotype was seen many times. CDR3 amino acids: CASSPLRPTGTNYGYTF. CDR3 coding DNA: TGTGCCAGCAGTCCCTTACGACCGACAGGGACTAACTATGGCTACACCTTC. V usage is TRBV28 and J usage is TRBJ1-2, with 7 bases identical to TRBD1. CDR1 is MDHEN, CDR2 SYDVKM, per germline. This CDR3 contains 17 residues. V lost 5 bases, J lost 0 bases, and 12 bases stayed unmatched.

The chain has TRBV10-3 and TRBJ1-5; tentatively, D is TRBD1 (6 bases). CDR1 is ENHRY, CDR2 SYGVKD, per germline. Trimming left V 0 bases short and J 5 bases short, with 8 bases between. The CDR3 length is 14 residues. CDR3 DNA sequence: TGTGCCATCAGTGAGTCGGGGGGGCATCAGCCCCAGCATTTT. The encoded protein is CAISESGGHQPQHF.

This clonotype was seen at least ten times. The V and J genes are TRBV7-8 and TRBJ1-1; 7 positions agree with TRBD1. Looked up from germline, CDR1 is SGHVS and CDR2 is FQNEAQ. The V gene end was trimmed by 5 bases and the J gene end by 4 bases; junction bases not matched to a gene: 7. The CDR3 has 14 amino acids. The DNA of the CDR3 is TGTGCCAGCAGCCCCACAGGGGTTAGCACTGAAGCTTTCTTT. Protein sequence: CASSPTGVSTEAFF. Using reference TRBV7-8 and TRBJ1-1 for the parts outside the CDR3, the full variable domain is GAGVSQSPRYKVAKRGQDVALRCDPISGHVSLFWYQQALGQGPEFLTYFQNEAQLDKSGLPSDRFFAERPEGSVSTLKIQRTQQEDSAVYLCASSPTGVSTEAFFGQGTRLTVV.

This clonotype showed up many times. This chain connects TRBV11-1 to TRBJ2-2, with D possibly being TRBD2 (6 bases). Germline values: CDR1 SGHAT, CDR2 FQDESV (reference sequence). The V end lost 3 bases, the J end lost 4 bases, and 15 bases lay between the germline ends. The length of the CDR3 is 16 residues. The CDR3 DNA follows: TGTGCCAGCAGCTTTCTCGGGGGTCTTTTCACCGGGGAGCTGTTTTTT. It specifies CASSFLGGLFTGELFF.

This clonotype occurred many times. J is TRBJ1-2 and V is TRBV29-1; weak D call: TRBD1 (6 bases). Trimming cost V 3 bases and J 13 bases, with 15 bases left between them. In germline, CDR1 is SQVTM, CDR2 ANQGSEA. The CDR3 is 11 amino acids. The CDR3 DNA is TGCAGCGTTGAGGAAAGGGCCAGGGGCACCTTC. Translation: CSVEERARGTF.

This clonotype appeared many times. This chain uses TRBV12-5 with TRBJ2-4; D may match TRBD1 or TRBD2 (5 bases each). The CDR3 extends over 16 amino acids. Germline values: CDR1 LGHNT, CDR2 FRNRAP. V was trimmed by 5 bases and J by 5 bases, leaving 19 bases between them. Written as DNA, the CDR3 is TGTGCTAGTGGTACACCGGGACCGCTAAGAGAAAACATTCAGTACTTC. The encoded protein is CASGTPGPLRENIQYF.

Ten or more counts support this clonotype. The chain employs TRBV12-3 or TRBV12-4 and TRBJ2-5; D not resolved. This CDR3 comprises 14 residues. Trimming took 4 bases from V and 2 from J, leaving 11 bases between them. This CDR3 reads CASSSNAEQETQYF. CDR3 nucleotide sequence: TGTGCCAGCAGTTCTAACGCAGAGCAAGAGACCCAGTACTTC.

The chain couples TRBV6-2 or TRBV6-3 to TRBJ2-2; tentatively, D is TRBD1 (6 bases). Between the trimmed V and J ends, which lost 3 bases and 7 bases, there was a span of 15 bases. CDR1 and CDR2 (germline): MNHEY, SVGEGT. The length of the CDR3 is 15 residues. The CDR3 DNA is TGTGCCAGCAGTTATAGTCGGACAGTGGGCGGGGAGCTGTTTTTT. It yields the protein CASSYSRTVGGELFF.

The sample holds many counts of this clonotype. This rearrangement joins TRBV7-2 to TRBJ1-2; 7 bases line up with TRBD1. The CDR3 totals 14 residues. Trimming cost V 1 base and J 4 bases; bases outside gene matches: 3. Germline assignment: CDR1 SGHTA and CDR2 FQGNSA. The CDR3 region is CASSLVGTVYGYTF. In nucleotides, the CDR3 is TGTGCCAGCAGCTTAGTCGGGACAGTCTATGGCTACACCTTC.

This clonotype occurred many times. J is TRBJ2-2 and V is TRBV15, with D perhaps given as TRBD1 or TRBD2 (6 bases each). CDR1 and CDR2 (germline): LNHNV, YYDKDF (reference sequence). Trimming cost V 6 bases and J 6 bases, with 17 bases left between them. This CDR3 contains 15 residues. This CDR3 reads CATRKRGELPGELFF. DNA for the CDR3: TGTGCCACCAGGAAGAGGGGGGAGCTGCCCGGGGAGCTGTTTTTT.

This clonotype was counted ten times or more. This chain connects TRBV6-2 or TRBV6-3 to TRBJ2-2; TRBD2 agrees at 14 bases. This CDR3 contains 18 residues. From germline, CDR1 is MNHEY and CDR2 SVGEGT. Unmatched junction bases numbered 7, after V lost 5 bases and J lost 2 bases. The CDR3 nucleotides are TGTGCCAGCAGTAATCGACTAGCGGGGGGGCTAAACACCGGGGAGCTGTTTTTT. It specifies CASSNRLAGGLNTGELFF.

The V gene is TRBV12-3 or TRBV12-4, the J gene TRBJ1-2; D is unclear. Trimming cost V 3 bases and J 6 bases, with 8 bases left between them. This CDR3 is built from 12 residues. For the CDR3, the DNA is TGTGCCAGCAGTTTCTGGGGAAATGGCTACACCTTC. Translating gives CASSFWGNGYTF.

Ten or more counts support this clonotype. The J gene is TRBJ1-6, the V gene TRBV6-5; D gene uncertain. The germline V gene has CDR1 MNHEY and CDR2 SVGAGI. The V and J ends lost 4 bases and 2 bases respectively, with 12 bases between them. The CDR3 loop spans 16 amino acids. Written as DNA, the CDR3 is TGTGCCAGCAGTTCTTCCGGACCGACCTATAATTCACCCCTCCACTTT. It codes for CASSSSGPTYNSPLHF.

This clonotype was detected a few times. V and J are TRBV11-2 and TRBJ2-7; a weak D match, TRBD1 (6 bases). V was cut by 8 bases and J by 4 bases, with 27 bases left in between. Germline assignment: CDR1 SGHAT and CDR2 FQNNGV. The CDR3 covers 17 residues. Here the CDR3 DNA reads TGTGCCAGCCGCACGTACAAGGGACATTCAAGAGGGTACGAGCAGTACTTC. Amino acids: CASRTYKGHSRGYEQYF. Using reference TRBV11-2 and TRBJ2-7 for the parts outside the CDR3, the full variable domain is EAGVAQSPRYKIIEKRQSVAFWCNPISGHATLYWYQQILGQGPKLLIQFQNNGVVDDSQLPKDRFSAERLKGVDSTLKIQPAKLEDSAVYLCASRTYKGHSRGYEQYFGPGTRLTVT.

The table lists this clonotype with many counts. This sequence joins TRBV29-1 and TRBJ1-1; D not resolved. CDR1 is SQVTM and CDR2 is ANQGSEA in the germline V gene. This CDR3 is built from 15 residues. V was cut by 7 bases and J by 4 bases, with 22 bases left in between. CDR3 protein: CSALPQEEWGTEAFF. CDR3 in DNA: TGCAGCGCCCTGCCCCAGGAGGAATGGGGCACTGAAGCTTTCTTT.

This clonotype occurred many times. The chain employs TRBV7-6 and TRBJ2-5; no clear D gene. V was shortened by 3 bases and J by 5 bases, with 10 bases between the two germline ends. The CDR3 runs 13 residues. Germline V CDR1 and CDR2: SGHVS, FNYEAQ. CDR3 bases: TGTGCCAGCAGCTTGGTAGGGTCGGAGACCCAGTACTTC. This translates into CASSLVGSETQYF. Using reference TRBV7-6 and TRBJ2-5 for the parts outside the CDR3, the full variable domain is GAGVSQSPRYKVTKRGQDVALRCDPISGHVSLYWYRQALGQGPEFLTYFNYEAQQDKSGLPNDRFSAERPEGSISTLTIQRTEQRDSAMYRCASSLVGSETQYFGPGTRLLVL.

This clonotype was counted ten times or more. V usage is TRBV2 and J usage is TRBJ2-7; D may be TRBD2 (5 bases). Trimming took off 8 bases at V and 5 bases at J, with 7 bases between the two ends. From germline, CDR1 is SNHLY and CDR2 FYNNEI. CDR3 length: 10 amino acids. Here the CDR3 DNA reads TGTGCCAGCCAGGAGGACGAGCAGTACTTC. Translating gives CASQEDEQYF.

Ten or more counts support this clonotype. J is TRBJ1-1 and V is TRBV14, with D possibly matching TRBD1 (6 bases). V lost 4 bases, J lost 2 bases, and 14 bases lay in between. Germline loops: CDR1 SGHDN, CDR2 FVKESK. The CDR3 is made up of 15 amino acids. The CDR3 loop reads CASSLLTGSNTEAFF. The CDR3 DNA reads as TGTGCCAGCAGCCTTTTAACAGGGTCCAACACTGAAGCTTTCTTT.

In this sample, this clonotype turned up many times. CDR3: CASSGGGMEANYGYTF. Here the CDR3 DNA reads TGTGCCAGCAGCGGTGGGGGTATGGAAGCTAACTATGGCTACACCTTC. The chain is built from TRBV7-9 and TRBJ1-2; D may be TRBD1 (5 bases). CDR1 is SEHNR, CDR2 FQNEAQ, per germline (reference sequence). V was clipped by 5 bases and J by 0 bases, with 16 bases between them. CDR3 size: 16 residues.

This clonotype appeared many times. The chain employs TRBV12-3 or TRBV12-4 and TRBJ2-2, with D hard to call. The CDR3 has 13 residues. V shed 5 bases and J shed 7 bases, with 11 bases lying between them. CDR3 DNA sequence: TGTGCCAGCAGTCATAAGGGTATCGGGGAGCTGTTTTTT. Amino acid sequence: CASSHKGIGELFF.